This T cell receptor beta chain was identified during a study of blood T cells in healthy people across ages. Study-level points and caveats: As naive T cell percentage varied, TCR beta diversity correlated strongly with it. Calculation of diversity from one million T cells yielded estimates considered to be underestimates.

Per germline, CDR1 LNHNV and CDR2 YYDKDF (reference sequence). CDR3 length: 15 residues. Comment on this clonotype: Its antigen is not known.

Together with a sample-barcoded 5' primer, a J-beta primer mix was included in a second PCR lasting 7 to 11 cycles. TCRdb reprocessed the 5' RACE reads with MiXCR, giving one entry per CDR3 protein. The profile shows about 1 million distinct CDR3 sequences, 40% to 55% of them singletons. This clonotype originated in an older woman in good health. The chain couples TRBV15 to TRBJ2-4; maybe TRBD1 (6 bases). The DNA end is more similar to TRBJ2-7, so the J call may be wrong. Material for sequencing was blood. The CDR3 spells CATSPRGPRGFEQYF. CDR3 sequence (DNA): TGTGCCACCTCACCCAGGGGCCCCAGGGGCTTCGAGCAGTACTTC.